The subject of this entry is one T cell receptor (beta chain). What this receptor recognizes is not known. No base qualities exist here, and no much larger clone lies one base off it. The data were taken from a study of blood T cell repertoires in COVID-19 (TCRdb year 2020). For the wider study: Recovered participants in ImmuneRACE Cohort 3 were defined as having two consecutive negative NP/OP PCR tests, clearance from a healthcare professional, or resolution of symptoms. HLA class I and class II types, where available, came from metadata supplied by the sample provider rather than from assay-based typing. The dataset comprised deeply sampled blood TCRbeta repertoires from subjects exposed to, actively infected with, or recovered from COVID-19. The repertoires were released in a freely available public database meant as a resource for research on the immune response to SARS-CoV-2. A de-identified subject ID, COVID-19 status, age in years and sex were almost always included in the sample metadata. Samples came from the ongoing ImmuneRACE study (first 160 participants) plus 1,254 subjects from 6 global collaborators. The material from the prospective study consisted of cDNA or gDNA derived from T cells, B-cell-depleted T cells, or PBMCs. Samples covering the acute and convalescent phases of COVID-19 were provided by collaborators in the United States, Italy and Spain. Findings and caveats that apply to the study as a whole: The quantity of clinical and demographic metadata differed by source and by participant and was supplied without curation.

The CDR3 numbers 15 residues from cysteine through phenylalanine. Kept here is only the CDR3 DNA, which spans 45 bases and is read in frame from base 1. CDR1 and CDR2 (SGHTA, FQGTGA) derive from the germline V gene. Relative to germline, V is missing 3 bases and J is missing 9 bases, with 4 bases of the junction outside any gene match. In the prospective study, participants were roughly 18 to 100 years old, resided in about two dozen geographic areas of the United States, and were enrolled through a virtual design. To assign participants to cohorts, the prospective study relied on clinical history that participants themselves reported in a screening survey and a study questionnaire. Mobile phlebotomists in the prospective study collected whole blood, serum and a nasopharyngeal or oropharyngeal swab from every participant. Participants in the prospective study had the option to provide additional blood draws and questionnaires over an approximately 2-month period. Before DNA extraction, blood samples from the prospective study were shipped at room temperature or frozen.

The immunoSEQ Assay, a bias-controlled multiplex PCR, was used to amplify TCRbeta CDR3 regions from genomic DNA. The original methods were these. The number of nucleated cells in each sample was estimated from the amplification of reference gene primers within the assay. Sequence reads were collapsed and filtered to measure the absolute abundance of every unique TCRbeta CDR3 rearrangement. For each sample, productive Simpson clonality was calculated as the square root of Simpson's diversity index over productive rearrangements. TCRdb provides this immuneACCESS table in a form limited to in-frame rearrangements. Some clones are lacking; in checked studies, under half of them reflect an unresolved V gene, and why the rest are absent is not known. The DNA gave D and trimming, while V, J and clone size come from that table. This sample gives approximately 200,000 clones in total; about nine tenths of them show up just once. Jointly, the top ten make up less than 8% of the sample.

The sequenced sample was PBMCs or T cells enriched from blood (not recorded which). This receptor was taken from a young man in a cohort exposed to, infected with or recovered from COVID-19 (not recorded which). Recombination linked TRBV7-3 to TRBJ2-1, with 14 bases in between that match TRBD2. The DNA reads TGTGCCAGCAGCTTCGGGACTAGCGGGAGCGGTGAGCAGTTCTTC. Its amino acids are CASSFGTSGSGEQFF.